Shown below are 7 T cell receptor beta chains from a single sample sequenced in a study of cytomegalovirus exposure and HLA in healthy donors. Amplification used 60 Vbeta primers and 13 Jbeta primers. Assay: immunoSEQ multiplex PCR; the TCRdb copy retains only in-frame clones and omits some. The top ten hold 20% to 25% of the sample, which has 70,000 to 100,000 clones, over 55% seen once. What was sequenced was PBMCs. The receptors were gathered from a woman aged 50 to 60 in good health and CMV-seropositive.

The count of this clone is one. V and J are TRBV28 and TRBJ1-2; TRBD1 matches 8 bases. Germline assignment: CDR1 MDHEN and CDR2 SYDVKM. CDR3 size: 15 residues. Trimming cost V 7 bases and J 4 bases; bases outside gene matches: 11. The CDR3 spells CASTPDRGRLYGYTF. CDR3 DNA: TGTGCCAGCACACCCGACAGGGGCCGCCTCTATGGCTACACCTTC.

The chain combines TRBV7-2 with TRBJ2-5; 12 bases align to TRBD2. The trim removed 5 bases at V and 4 bases at J, leaving 5 bases unmatched. CDR3 size: 15 residues. Per the germline V gene, CDR1 is SGHTA and CDR2 is FQGNSA. CDR3 DNA sequence: TGTGCCAGCAGCCCTAGCGGGGGGGCCGGAGAGACCCAGTACTTC. As protein: CASSPSGGAGETQYF.

This clone was counted between two and nine times. V usage is TRBV2 and J usage is TRBJ1-1, with TRBD1 matching over 10 bases. Unmatched junction bases numbered 6, after V lost 5 bases and J lost 3 bases. The germline V gene encodes CDR1 SNHLY and CDR2 FYNNEI. The CDR3 covers 15 residues. CDR3 sequence (DNA): TGTGCCAGCAGTTGGACAGGGGGACGAGACACTGAAGCTTTCTTT. Its translation: CASSWTGGRDTEAFF.

V usage is TRBV5-1 and J usage is TRBJ2-5; 7 bases align to TRBD2. V lost 1 base, J lost 2 bases, and 5 bases stayed unmatched. CDR1 and CDR2 (germline): SGHRS, YFSETQ. The CDR3 is 15 residues long. DNA of the CDR3: TGCGCCAGCAGCTTGAGCGGCGGGGGACAAGAGACCCAGTACTTC. This sequence encodes CASSLSGGGQETQYF.

The rearrangement uses TRBV4-2 and TRBJ2-5, with 13 bases fitting TRBD2. The germline gives CDR1 LGHNA, CDR2 YNFKEQ. This CDR3 spans 18 amino acids. The trim removed 1 base at V and 5 bases at J, leaving 10 bases unmatched. The CDR3 bases are TGTGCCAGCAGCCAAGGGACCGGGACTAGCGGGGCCGGGGAGACCCAGTACTTC. Its protein product is CASSQGTGTSGAGETQYF.

The chain joins TRBV5-4 to TRBJ2-1, with a possible D match to TRBD2 (6 bases). The CDR3 loop spans 15 amino acids. CDR1 and CDR2 from the germline V gene are SGHNT and YYREEE (reference sequence). Trimming cost V 5 bases and J 6 bases, with 18 bases left between them. The CDR3 nucleotides are TGTGCCAGCAGTGGTACAGCGGGTACAGGCAATGAGCAGTTCTTC. It yields the protein CASSGTAGTGNEQFF.

J is TRBJ1-2 and V is TRBV19; D may be TRBD1 (5 bases). Germline V gives CDR1 LNHDA, CDR2 SQIVND (reference sequence). V lost 6 bases to trimming and J lost 2 bases, with 10 bases between them. The CDR3 extends over 13 amino acids. Written as DNA, the CDR3 is TGTGCCAGTAGGCCATCAGGGAACTATGGCTACACCTTC. It specifies CASRPSGNYGYTF.